This record concerns one TCR beta chain sequence. The antigen is not known. The PCR made use of 60 Vbeta and 13 Jbeta primers. The protocol was immunoSEQ multiplex PCR, while the TCRdb copy is restricted to in-frame clones and leaves out a portion. The sample holds 35,000 or so clones. The sample originates from a study of cytomegalovirus exposure and HLA in healthy donors. Whole-study context: From some 190 million T cells, an earlier analysis saw 120 million or so unique TCR beta sequences.

CDR3 length: 15 amino acids. Germline trimming cut 1 base from V and 7 bases from J; bases unmatched to any gene: 6. Looked up from germline, CDR1 is KGHSH and CDR2 is LQKENI. General study results and limits: Beyond CMV serostatus, there was no information to go on about immune exposure. The authors later found TCR association rates varying by HLA locus, with DRB1 most and HLA-C fewest. In a later analysis, TCR beta V- and J-gene trimming was associated with a missense DCLRE1C variant.

The sequence was collected from a man aged 40-49 years in good health and CMV-seropositive. The sample was PBMCs. The rearrangement uses TRBV18 and TRBJ2-2; 7 nucleotides align to TRBD1. The DNA for the CDR3 is TGTGCCAGCTCACCACAAAGGGGGCAGGACGGGGAGCTGTTTTTT. Amino acid sequence: CASSPQRGQDGELFF.